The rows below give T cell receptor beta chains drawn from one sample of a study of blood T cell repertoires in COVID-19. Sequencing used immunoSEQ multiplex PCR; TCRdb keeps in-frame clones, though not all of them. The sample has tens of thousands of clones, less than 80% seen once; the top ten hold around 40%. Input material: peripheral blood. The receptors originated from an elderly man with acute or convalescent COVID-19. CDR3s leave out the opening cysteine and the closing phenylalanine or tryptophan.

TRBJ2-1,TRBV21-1,ASNPEGVDEQF
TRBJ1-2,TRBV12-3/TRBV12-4,ASSQGPYGYT
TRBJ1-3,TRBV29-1,SVISGNTIY
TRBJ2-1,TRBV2,ASGGGNIDEQF
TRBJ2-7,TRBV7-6,ASSYRSLQTGSYEQY
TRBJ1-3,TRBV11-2,ASSPDPTDRNTIY
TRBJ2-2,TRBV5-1,ASRVVSSGNTGELF
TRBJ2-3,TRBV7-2,ASSPNNLGTDTQY
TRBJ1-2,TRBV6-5,ASSYSPGVGYT
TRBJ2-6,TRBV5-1,ASSFVGTGTGANVLT
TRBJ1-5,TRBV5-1,ASSNGGGDQPQH
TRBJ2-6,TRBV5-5,ASSQDGRTRLSGANVLT
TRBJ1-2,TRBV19,ASSTPAAGGGGGYT
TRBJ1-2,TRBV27,ASRLDSDYGYT
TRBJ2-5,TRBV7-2,ASSLRTGAYQETQY
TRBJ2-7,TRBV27,ASSWSRDTTYEQY
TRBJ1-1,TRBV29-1,SVPGSVTEAF
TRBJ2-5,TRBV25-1,ASSELGSGVQETQY
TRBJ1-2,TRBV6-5,ASSLVRDHGYT